These T cell receptor beta chains were read from a single sample in a study of shared clonotypes between healthy human individuals. The assay was immunoSEQ multiplex PCR, and TCRdb's table has in-frame clones only and misses some. Of 2 million to 2.5 million clones in the sample, approximately 94% were seen once. Input material: naive CD8+ T cells sorted from blood. The receptors were gathered from a man younger than 35 in good health. CDR3s include the opening cysteine and the closing phenylalanine or tryptophan. The D gene is left open where the match is weak. A clone size is listed for some rows: how often the clone was seen (once, few, many), or a class if it is expanded.

size,D,J,V,DNA,CDR3
NA,NA,TRBJ2-7,TRBV9,TGTGCCAGCTCCCCAGGGGTTAGTTTCTACGAGCAGTACTTC,CASSPGVSFYEQYF
NA,TRBD2,TRBJ2-1,TRBV9,TGTGCCAGCAGCGTCACTAGCGGGGGCCAAAACAATGAGCAGTTCTTC,CASSVTSGGQNNEQFF
NA,NA,TRBJ1-2,TRBV7-9,TGTGCCAGCAGCCCTGATCAGGTTGGCTACACCTTC,CASSPDQVGYTF
once,NA,TRBJ2-5,TRBV30,TGTGCCTGGAGTTTCGACAGCAAGTCAGAGACCCAGTACTTC,CAWSFDSKSETQYF
NA,NA,TRBJ2-2,TRBV27,TGTGCCAGCAGTTTCAACTTGGGGGCTAGCAGGACCGGGGAGCTGTTTTTT,CASSFNLGASRTGELFF
NA,TRBD1,TRBJ1-1,TRBV9,TGTGCCAGCAGCGGGACAGGGCTAATGAACACTGAAGCTTTCTTT,CASSGTGLMNTEAFF
NA,TRBD2,TRBJ2-2,TRBV7-7,TGTGCTAGCTCGACTAGCGCTAGCGGGGAGCTGTTTTTT,CASSTSASGELFF
NA,TRBD1,TRBJ1-6,TRBV4-1,TGCGCCAGCAGCCATCCCGGGACAGGGAATTCACCCCTCCACTTT,CASSHPGTGNSPLHF
NA,TRBD1,TRBJ1-6,TRBV5-1,TGCGCCAGCAGCTTGTCAGGGGGTAATTCACCCCTCCACTTT,CASSLSGGNSPLHF
few,NA,TRBJ1-2,TRBV15,TGTGCCACCAGCAGAGCAGGGGTCGACTATGGCTACACCTTC,CATSRAGVDYGYTF
NA,TRBD1,TRBJ2-5,TRBV25-1,TGTGCCAGCAGTACAGGGGGCCAAGAGACCCAGTACTTC,CASSTGGQETQYF
NA,TRBD1,TRBJ2-2,TRBV19,TGTGCCAGTATAGACAGGGAAGGGCCCGGGGAGCTGTTTTTT,CASIDREGPGELFF
NA,NA,TRBJ2-2,TRBV13,TGTGCCAGCAGCTTAGGCGGGCCTAGTCCGAACACCGGGGAGCTGTTTTTT,CASSLGGPSPNTGELFF
NA,TRBD1,TRBJ1-6,TRBV13,TGTGCCAGCAGCTTAGGACAGGGGTTATATAATTCACCCCTCCACTTT,CASSLGQGLYNSPLHF
NA,TRBD2,TRBJ2-1,TRBV27,TGTGCCAGCAGTACCTCCGGGACTAGCGGTTACAATGAGCAGTTCTTC,CASSTSGTSGYNEQFF
NA,NA,TRBJ2-3,TRBV11-2,TGTGCCAGCAGCTTAGATGAGAGAGATACGCAGTATTTT,CASSLDERDTQYF
NA,NA,TRBJ2-1,TRBV10-3,TGTGCCATCAGTGAGGGAGGATCGCGGGGTGAGCAGTTCTTC,CAISEGGSRGEQFF
NA,NA,TRBJ1-1,TRBV28,TGTGCCAGCACCTTAGGGGAGGGCACAGCTTTCTTT,CASTLGEGTAFF
NA,NA,TRBJ2-7,TRBV6-5,TGTGCCAGCCGCACTCTCGCGGGGGCGGGGGAGCAGTACTTC,CASRTLAGAGEQYF
NA,NA,TRBJ1-3,TRBV6-4,TGTGCCAGCAGGGCCGAGGGGCAGCTCTCTGGAAACACCATATATTTT,CASRAEGQLSGNTIYF
NA,NA,TRBJ2-7,TRBV29-1,TGCAGCGTTGGGGGGACGGCATCCTACGAGCAGTACTTC,CSVGGTASYEQYF
NA,NA,TRBJ2-7,TRBV10-3,TGTGCCACCCAAACCCCCGGCCTGTACTACGAGCAGTACTTC,CATQTPGLYYEQYF
NA,TRBD1,TRBJ2-7,TRBV10-2,TGCGCCAGCAGTGAGGAGGGGGCCGAGCAGTACTTC,CASSEEGAEQYF
once,TRBD1,TRBJ2-7,TRBV6-1,TGTGCCAGCAGTGAAGCGTGGGACAGGGGGTACTCCTACGAGCAGTACTTC,CASSEAWDRGYSYEQYF
few,NA,TRBJ1-2,TRBV15,TGTGCCACCAGCGTCGGGGGGCGGGGCTACACCTTC,CATSVGGRGYTF
NA,TRBD1,TRBJ2-1,TRBV6-1,TGTGCCAGCAGTGAATGGGACAGTAGCTCCTACAATGAGCAGTTCTTC,CASSEWDSSSYNEQFF
NA,TRBD1,TRBJ1-4,TRBV9,TGTGCCAGCAGCGTAACAGGGGGGGAAGAAAAACTGTTTTTT,CASSVTGGEEKLFF
NA,TRBD1,TRBJ1-6,TRBV27,TGTGCCGCGGGACAGCTCAATTCACCCCTCCACTTT,CAAGQLNSPLHF
NA,NA,TRBJ2-7,TRBV5-8,TGTGCCAGCAGCTTCGAACCCTTACTGGCGGACGAGCAGTACTTC,CASSFEPLLADEQYF
once,NA,TRBJ1-2,TRBV7-2,TGTGCCAGCAGCTTAGCTAGTCAGTCTAACTATGGCTACACCTTC,CASSLASQSNYGYTF
NA,NA,TRBJ2-1,TRBV29-1,TGCAGCGTTGAAGATGGGCTAGCGCGCTACAATGAGCAGTTCTTC,CSVEDGLARYNEQFF
NA,TRBD1,TRBJ2-5,TRBV27,TGTGCCAGCAGTTTCAGGGGGTTTGAAGAGACCCAGTACTTC,CASSFRGFEETQYF
NA,TRBD1,TRBJ2-7,TRBV18,TGTGCCAGCTCCCGGACAGGGGGGACCTACGAGCAGTACTTC,CASSRTGGTYEQYF
once,NA,TRBJ1-2,TRBV7-9,TGTGCCAGCAGCTTAATAGAGACACTAAATGGCTACACCTTC,CASSLIETLNGYTF
many,TRBD1,TRBJ2-7,TRBV5-1,TGCGCCAGCAGCTTAGCTCCGGGACAGATTTACGAGCAGTACTTC,CASSLAPGQIYEQYF
NA,NA,TRBJ1-1,TRBV28,TGTGCCAGCCTTGCCAAGATGGGGAGGAGGAACACTGAAGCTTTCTTT,CASLAKMGRRNTEAFF
NA,TRBD1,TRBJ2-5,TRBV6-1,TGTGCCAGCAGCACCGGGACAGGAGAGACCCAGTACTTC,CASSTGTGETQYF
NA,TRBD1,TRBJ2-7,TRBV2,TGTGCCAGCAGCGACTTACAGGGGGCCGTCGACCACGAGCAGTACTTC,CASSDLQGAVDHEQYF
NA,NA,TRBJ2-6,TRBV21-1,TGTGCCAGCAGCAAAGATCCTAGAGCCTCTGGGGCCAACGTCCTGACTTTC,CASSKDPRASGANVLTF
NA,NA,TRBJ2-7,TRBV7-9,TGTGCCAGCAGCTTAGGGGGGGCAGGGGCCCGCTCCTACGAGCAGTACTTC,CASSLGGAGARSYEQYF
NA,NA,TRBJ1-6,TRBV30,TGTGCCTGGAGTCCACCCGTCAGCCACAATTCACCCCTCCACTTT,CAWSPPVSHNSPLHF
NA,NA,TRBJ2-1,TRBV6-1,TGTGCCAGCAGTGCGGCAGGGGTCTACAATGAGCAGTTCTTC,CASSAAGVYNEQFF
NA,TRBD1,TRBJ2-7,TRBV5-6,TGTGCCAGCAGCTTACAGGGGCGAACCTACGAGCAGTACTTC,CASSLQGRTYEQYF
NA,NA,TRBJ2-1,TRBV4-1,TGCGCCAGCAGCCAAGAGGAAGGCAGCCTCTCCTACAATGAGCAGTTCTTC,CASSQEEGSLSYNEQFF
few,NA,TRBJ1-2,TRBV14,TGTGCCAGCAGCCAAGATCGGCTCTATGGCTACACCTTC,CASSQDRLYGYTF
NA,TRBD2,TRBJ2-3,TRBV27,TGTGCCAGCAGCCTAGGGACTAGCCTGTTCACAGATACGCAGTATTTT,CASSLGTSLFTDTQYF
NA,TRBD2,TRBJ2-3,TRBV13,TGTGCCAGCAGCTTACCCACGGGAGGGAACACAGATACGCAGTATTTT,CASSLPTGGNTDTQYF
NA,NA,TRBJ2-7,TRBV13,TGTGCCAGCAGCGGGGGGCTAGGGTCCTACGAGCAGTACTTC,CASSGGLGSYEQYF
NA,NA,TRBJ2-5,TRBV5-1,TGCGCCAGCAGCTCGACTAGTTCAGAGACCCAGTACTTC,CASSSTSSETQYF
NA,NA,TRBJ2-2,TRBV2,TGTGCCAGCAGTGAGGAGGCGGGTCCCGGGGAGCTGTTTTTT,CASSEEAGPGELFF
once,NA,TRBJ2-2,TRBV5-4,TGTGCCAGCAGCCTCTACACCGGGGAGCTGTTTTTT,CASSLYTGELFF
NA,NA,TRBJ2-7,TRBV9,TGTGCCAGCAGCCCAGGGCAGGGAGCCCTCTACGAGCAGTACTTC,CASSPGQGALYEQYF
NA,NA,TRBJ2-2,TRBV13,TGTGCCAGCAGCCTCGTTGACGGCACCGGGGAGCTGTTTTTT,CASSLVDGTGELFF
NA,TRBD1,TRBJ2-7,TRBV19,TGTGCCAGTAGTATGTCACAGGGGTACAACGAGCAGTACTTC,CASSMSQGYNEQYF